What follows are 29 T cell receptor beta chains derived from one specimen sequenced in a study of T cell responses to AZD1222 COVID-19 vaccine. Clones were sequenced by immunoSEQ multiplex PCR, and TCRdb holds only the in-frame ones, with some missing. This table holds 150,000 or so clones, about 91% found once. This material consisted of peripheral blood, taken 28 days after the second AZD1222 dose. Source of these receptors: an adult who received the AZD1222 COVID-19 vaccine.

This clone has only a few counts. CDR3 DNA: TGTGCCAGCCGACCCGATTCGTACACTGAAGCTTTCTTT. Translating gives CASRPDSYTEAFF. The chain uses TRBV11-2 and TRBJ1-1; unclear D gene. Trimming removed 8 bases from V and 3 bases from J, with 13 bases in between. This CDR3 has 13 residues. Germline V gene data show CDR1 as SGHAT and CDR2 as FQNNGV. The complete variable domain, with remaining parts taken from reference TRBV11-2 and TRBJ1-1, reads EAGVAQSPRYKIIEKRQSVAFWCNPISGHATLYWYQQILGQGPKLLIQFQNNGVVDDSQLPKDRFSAERLKGVDSTLKIQPAKLEDSAVYLCASRPDSYTEAFFGQGTRLTVV.

CDR3 protein: CASSQGLLGNTIYF. CDR3 sequence (DNA): TGCGCCAGCAGCCAAGGGTTGTTGGGAAACACCATATATTTT. This chain connects TRBV4-1 to TRBJ1-3, with D uncertain. Germline V gene lookup returns CDR1 MGHRA and CDR2 YSYEKL. This CDR3 contains 14 residues. Between the trimmed V and J ends, which lost 1 base and 4 bases, there was a span of 8 bases.

In DNA form, the CDR3 reads TGTGCCAGCAGCGTAGTTGGGAGGGGTAATGAGCAGTTCTTC. Residues: CASSVVGRGNEQFF. The V call is TRBV9, the J call TRBJ2-1, with 7 bases that match TRBD2. The CDR3 is 14 amino acids. The germline V gene has CDR1 SGDLS and CDR2 YYNGEE. J was trimmed by 7 bases and V by 0 bases; bases with no gene match: 4.

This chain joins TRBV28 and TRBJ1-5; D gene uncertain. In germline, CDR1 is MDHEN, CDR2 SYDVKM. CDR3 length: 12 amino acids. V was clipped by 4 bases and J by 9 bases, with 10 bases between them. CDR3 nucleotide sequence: TGTGCCAGCAGTTCTCCTCTCGGGCCCCAGCATTTT. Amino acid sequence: CASSSPLGPQHF.

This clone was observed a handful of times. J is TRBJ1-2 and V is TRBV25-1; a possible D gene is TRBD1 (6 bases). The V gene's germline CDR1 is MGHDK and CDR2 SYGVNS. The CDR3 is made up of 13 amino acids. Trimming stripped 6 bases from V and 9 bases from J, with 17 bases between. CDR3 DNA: TGTGCCAGCAGCCCAGGTGGGGGCGGACGCTACACCTTC. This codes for CASSPGGGGRYTF.

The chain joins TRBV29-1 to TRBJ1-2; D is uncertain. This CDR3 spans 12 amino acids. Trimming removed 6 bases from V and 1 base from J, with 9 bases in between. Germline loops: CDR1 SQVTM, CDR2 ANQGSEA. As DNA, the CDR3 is TGCAGCGTGTACGGGGTTAACTATGGCTACACCTTC. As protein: CSVYGVNYGYTF.

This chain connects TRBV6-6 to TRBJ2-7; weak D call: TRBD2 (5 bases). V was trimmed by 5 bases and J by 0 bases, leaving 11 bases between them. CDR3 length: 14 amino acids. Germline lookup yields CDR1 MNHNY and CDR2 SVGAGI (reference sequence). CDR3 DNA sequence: TGTGCCAGCAGTCGCCAGCGGAGCTCCTACGAGCAGTACTTC. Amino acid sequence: CASSRQRSSYEQYF.

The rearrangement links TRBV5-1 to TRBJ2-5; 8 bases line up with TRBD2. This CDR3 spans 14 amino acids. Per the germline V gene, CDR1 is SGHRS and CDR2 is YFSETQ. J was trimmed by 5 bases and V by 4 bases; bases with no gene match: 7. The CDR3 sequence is CASSPGSGGETQYF. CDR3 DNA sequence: TGCGCCAGCAGCCCAGGCTCGGGGGGGGAGACCCAGTACTTC.

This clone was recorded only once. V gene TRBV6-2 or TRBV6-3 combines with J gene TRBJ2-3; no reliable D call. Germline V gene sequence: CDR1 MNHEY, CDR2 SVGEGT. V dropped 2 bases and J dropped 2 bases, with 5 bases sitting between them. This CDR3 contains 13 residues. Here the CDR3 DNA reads TGTGCCAGCAGTTACCTAGTCACAGATACGCAGTATTTT. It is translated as CASSYLVTDTQYF.

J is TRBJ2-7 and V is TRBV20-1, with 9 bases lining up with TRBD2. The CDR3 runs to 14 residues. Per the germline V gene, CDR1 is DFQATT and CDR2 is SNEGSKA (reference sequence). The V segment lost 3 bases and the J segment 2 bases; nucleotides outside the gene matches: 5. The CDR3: CSASATSGPYEQYF. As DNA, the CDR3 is TGCAGTGCTAGTGCGACTAGCGGACCCTACGAGCAGTACTTC.

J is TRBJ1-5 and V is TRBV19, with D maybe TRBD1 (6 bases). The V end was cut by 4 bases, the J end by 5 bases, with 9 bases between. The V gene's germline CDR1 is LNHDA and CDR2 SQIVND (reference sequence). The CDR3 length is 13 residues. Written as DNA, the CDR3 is TGTGCCAGTAGTAAACAGGGTGATCAGCCCCAGCATTTT. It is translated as CASSKQGDQPQHF.

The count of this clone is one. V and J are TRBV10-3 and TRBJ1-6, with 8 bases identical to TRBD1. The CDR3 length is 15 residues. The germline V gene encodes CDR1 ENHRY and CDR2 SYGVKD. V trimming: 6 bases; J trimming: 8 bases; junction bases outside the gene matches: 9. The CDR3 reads CAISERGQGYSPLHF. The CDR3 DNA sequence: TGTGCCATCAGCGAACGAGGACAGGGCTATTCACCCCTCCACTTT.

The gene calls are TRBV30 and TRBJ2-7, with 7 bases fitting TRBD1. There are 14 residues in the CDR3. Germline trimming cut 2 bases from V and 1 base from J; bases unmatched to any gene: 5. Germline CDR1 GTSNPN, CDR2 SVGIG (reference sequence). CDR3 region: CAWSTGQSSYEQYF. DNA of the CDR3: TGTGCCTGGAGTACGGGACAGAGTTCCTACGAGCAGTACTTC.

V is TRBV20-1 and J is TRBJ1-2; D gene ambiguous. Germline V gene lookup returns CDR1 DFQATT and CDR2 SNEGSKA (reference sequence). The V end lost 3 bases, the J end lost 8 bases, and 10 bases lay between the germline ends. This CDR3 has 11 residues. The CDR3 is CSASLNRGYTF. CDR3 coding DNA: TGCAGTGCTAGTTTGAATCGGGGCTACACCTTC.

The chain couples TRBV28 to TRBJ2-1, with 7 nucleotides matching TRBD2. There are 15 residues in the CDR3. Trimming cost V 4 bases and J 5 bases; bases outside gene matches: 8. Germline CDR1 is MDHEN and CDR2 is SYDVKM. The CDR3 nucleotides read TGTGCCAGCAGTTCGCTAGCGGCAGCTGACAATGAGCAGTTCTTC. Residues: CASSSLAAADNEQFF.

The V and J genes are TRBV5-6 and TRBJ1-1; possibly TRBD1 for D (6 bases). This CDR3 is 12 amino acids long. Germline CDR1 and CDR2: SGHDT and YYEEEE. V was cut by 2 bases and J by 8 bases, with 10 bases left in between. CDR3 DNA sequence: TGTGCCAGCAGCTTCTGGAGGGGGGAAGCTTTCTTT. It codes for CASSFWRGEAFF.

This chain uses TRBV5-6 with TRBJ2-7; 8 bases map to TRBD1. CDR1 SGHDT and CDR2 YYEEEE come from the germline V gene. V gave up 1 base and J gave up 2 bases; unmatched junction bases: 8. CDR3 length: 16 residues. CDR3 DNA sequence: TGTGCCAGCAGCTTGAGGAGGACGACAGGGGCCTACGAGCAGTACTTC. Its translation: CASSLRRTTGAYEQYF.

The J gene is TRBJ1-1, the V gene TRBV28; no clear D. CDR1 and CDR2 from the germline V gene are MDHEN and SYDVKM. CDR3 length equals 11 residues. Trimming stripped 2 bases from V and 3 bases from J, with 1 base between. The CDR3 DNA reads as TGTGCCAGCAGTTTAGACACTGAAGCTTTCTTT. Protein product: CASSLDTEAFF. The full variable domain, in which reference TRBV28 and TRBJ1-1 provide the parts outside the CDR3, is DVKVTQSSRYLVKRTGEKVFLECVQDMDHENMFWYRQDPGLGLRLIYFSYDVKMKEKGDIPEGYSVSREKKERFSLILESASTNQTSMYLCASSLDTEAFFGQGTRLTVV.

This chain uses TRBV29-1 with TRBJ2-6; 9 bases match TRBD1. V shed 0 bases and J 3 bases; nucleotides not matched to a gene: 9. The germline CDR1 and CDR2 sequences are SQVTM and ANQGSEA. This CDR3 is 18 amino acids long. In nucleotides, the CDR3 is TGCAGCGTTGAAGATCCGGGACAGGGAATTCTTGGGGCCAACGTCCTGACTTTC. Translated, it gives CSVEDPGQGILGANVLTF.

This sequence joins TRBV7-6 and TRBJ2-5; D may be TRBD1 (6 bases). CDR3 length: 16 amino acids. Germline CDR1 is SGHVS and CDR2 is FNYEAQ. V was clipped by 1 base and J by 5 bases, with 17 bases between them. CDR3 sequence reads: CASSLEGQGPVETQYF. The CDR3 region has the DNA TGTGCCAGCAGCTTAGAAGGCCAGGGGCCCGTGGAGACCCAGTACTTC.

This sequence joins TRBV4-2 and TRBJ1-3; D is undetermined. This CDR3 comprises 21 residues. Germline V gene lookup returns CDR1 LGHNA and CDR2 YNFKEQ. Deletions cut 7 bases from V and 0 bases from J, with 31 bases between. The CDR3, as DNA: TGTGCCAGCACCCGAGAAGGACGTCCAGCTGTCTGGGCCGTCTCTGGAAACACCATATATTTT. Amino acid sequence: CASTREGRPAVWAVSGNTIYF.

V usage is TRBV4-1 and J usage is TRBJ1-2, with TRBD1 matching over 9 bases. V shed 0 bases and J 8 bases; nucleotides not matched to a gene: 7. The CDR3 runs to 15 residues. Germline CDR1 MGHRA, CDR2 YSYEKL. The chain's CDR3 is CASSQEVGQGKGYTF. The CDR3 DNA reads TGCGCCAGCAGCCAAGAAGTCGGACAGGGGAAGGGCTACACCTTC.

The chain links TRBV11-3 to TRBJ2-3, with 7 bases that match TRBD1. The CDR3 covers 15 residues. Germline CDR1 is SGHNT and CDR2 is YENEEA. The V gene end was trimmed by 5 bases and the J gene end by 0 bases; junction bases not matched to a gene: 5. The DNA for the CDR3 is TGTGCCAGCAGCCTCCGACAGGGTAGCACAGATACGCAGTATTTT. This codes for CASSLRQGSTDTQYF.

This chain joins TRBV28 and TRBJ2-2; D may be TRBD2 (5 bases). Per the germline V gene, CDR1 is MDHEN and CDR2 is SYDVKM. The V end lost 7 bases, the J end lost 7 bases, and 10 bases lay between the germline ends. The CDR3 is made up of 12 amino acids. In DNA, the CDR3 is TGTGCCAGCACCCCGGACTTCGGGGAGCTGTTTTTT. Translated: CASTPDFGELFF.

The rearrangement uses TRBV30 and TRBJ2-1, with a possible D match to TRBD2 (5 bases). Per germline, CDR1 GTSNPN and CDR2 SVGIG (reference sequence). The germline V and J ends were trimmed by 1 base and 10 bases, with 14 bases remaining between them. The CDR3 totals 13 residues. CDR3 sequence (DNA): TGTGCCTGGAGTGAGAACGGGATGGGCGAGCAGTTCTTC. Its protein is CAWSENGMGEQFF.

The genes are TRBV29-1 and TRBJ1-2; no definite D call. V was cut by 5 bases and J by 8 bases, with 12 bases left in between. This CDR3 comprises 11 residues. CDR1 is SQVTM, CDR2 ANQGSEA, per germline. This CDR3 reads CSVIEGGGYTF. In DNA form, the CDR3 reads TGCAGCGTTATTGAGGGAGGGGGCTACACCTTC.

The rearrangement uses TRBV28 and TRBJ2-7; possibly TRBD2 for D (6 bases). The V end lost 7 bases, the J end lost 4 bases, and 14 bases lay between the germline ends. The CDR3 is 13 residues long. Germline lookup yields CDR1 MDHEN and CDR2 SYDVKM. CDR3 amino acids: CASIGGGQYEQYF. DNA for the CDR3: TGTGCCAGCATTGGTGGAGGGCAGTACGAGCAGTACTTC.

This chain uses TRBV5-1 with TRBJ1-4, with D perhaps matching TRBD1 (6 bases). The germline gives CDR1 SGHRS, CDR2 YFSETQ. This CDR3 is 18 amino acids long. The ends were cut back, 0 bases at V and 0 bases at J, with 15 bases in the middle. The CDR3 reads CASSLGLRGGTTNEKLFF. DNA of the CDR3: TGCGCCAGCAGCTTGGGGCTGAGGGGGGGCACAACTAATGAAAAACTGTTTTTT.

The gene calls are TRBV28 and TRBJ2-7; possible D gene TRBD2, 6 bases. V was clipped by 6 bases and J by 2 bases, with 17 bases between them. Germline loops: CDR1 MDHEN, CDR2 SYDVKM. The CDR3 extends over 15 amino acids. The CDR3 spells CASSLGGKSTYEQYF. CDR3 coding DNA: TGTGCCAGCAGCCTTGGGGGGAAGTCCACCTACGAGCAGTACTTC.